This T cell receptor beta chain originates from a study of human T cells and chemical hapten exposure. Turning to the study itself: Mainly, slight library volume differences in the pool made TCR yields vary.

The sample's time point: patch test 2, 6 weeks after DPC sensitization. Indicated treatment: therapeutic diphenylcyclopropenone sensitization with weekly scalp DPC. Blood draws came first, before each patch test. About this clonotype: No antigen is known for it.

Overall study results and limits: Because all patients had alopecia, their immune responses might differ from healthy ones.

TCRdb used MiXCR to reprocess the RACE reads, holding one entry per CDR3 protein. Of 350,000 to 400,000 distinct CDR3 sequences in the sample, around 6% were seen once. V was shortened by 3 bases and J by 3 bases, with 11 bases between the two germline ends. Germline V gene sequence: CDR1 LNHDA, CDR2 SQIVND (reference sequence). The CDR3 consists of 14 residues. Here the sequenced sample was whole blood, taken in connection with sensitization to the hapten diphenylcyclopropenone (DPC). The V call is TRBV19, the J call TRBJ1-1; unclear D gene. The receptor was derived from a woman aged 18-29 years with alopecia areata. Some clones in this sample may be carry-over from other donors' samples. Here the CDR3 reads CASSIGKIHTEAFF. The CDR3 DNA is TGTGCCAGTAGTATCGGAAAAATCCACACTGAAGCTTTCTTT.